This entry lists 20 T cell receptor beta chains sequenced from one sample in a study of Graves' ophthalmopathy and Graves' hyperthyroidism. Amplified material comprised TCR beta CDR3 regions derived from RNA transcripts. Scientists carried out first-round RT-PCR using HTBI primers and then a second-round multiplex PCR. A single record per CDR3 protein comes from TCRdb applying MiXCR to the multiplex PCR reads. This sample has 150,000 to 200,000 distinct CDR3 sequences; just under 40% occur once, and the top ten carry 7.5% to 10%. Source material: peripheral blood. The source is a man younger than 40 with Graves' ophthalmopathy.

V is TRBV20-1 and J is TRBJ2-2, with TRBD2 identical over 10 bases. The germline gives CDR1 DFQATT, CDR2 SNEGSKA (reference sequence). Trimming removed 7 bases from V and 5 bases from J; junction bases left unmatched: 13. The CDR3 loop spans 16 amino acids. CDR3 protein: CSVSDSGRSWTGELFF. The CDR3 DNA sequence: TGCAGTGTTTCCGATAGCGGGAGGAGTTGGACCGGGGAGCTGTTTTTT.

The chain couples TRBV6-5 to TRBJ2-5; TRBD2 might be the D (5 bases). The CDR3 consists of 14 residues. Germline assignment: CDR1 MNHEY and CDR2 SVGAGI. V lost 4 bases, J lost 5 bases, and 14 bases lay in between. CDR3 DNA sequence: TGTGCCAGCAGTTTAGAGGGTAGCGCGGAGACCCAGTACTTC. Its translation is CASSLEGSAETQYF.

The chain recombines TRBV7-2 with TRBJ2-7; no clear D. Germline V gene lookup returns CDR1 SGHTA and CDR2 FQGNSA. The CDR3 totals 14 residues. Deletions cut 5 bases from V and 2 bases from J, with 13 bases between. This CDR3 is CASSPGSSPYEQYF. The CDR3 nucleotides are TGTGCCAGCAGCCCCGGGTCCTCCCCCTACGAGCAGTACTTC.

This clonotype was observed at least ten times. The J gene is TRBJ2-6, the V gene TRBV9; TRBD2 matches at 7 bases. The CDR3 is made up of 19 amino acids. Unmatched junction bases numbered 9, after V lost 0 bases and J lost 0 bases. Germline lookup yields CDR1 SGDLS and CDR2 YYNGEE. The CDR3 DNA reads TGTGCCAGCAGCGTAGAGCGGGGCAGGTGTAGCTCTGGGGCCAACGTCCTGACTTTC. It codes for CASSVERGRCSSGANVLTF.

The gene calls are TRBV11-1 and TRBJ1-2, with D perhaps matching TRBD1 (6 bases). Germline CDR1 and CDR2: SGHAT and FQDESV (reference sequence). Trimming left V 5 bases short and J 8 bases short, with 21 bases between. CDR3 length: 15 amino acids. The CDR3 nucleotides read TGTGCCAGCAGCCTACTAAGGGGGGGATTCGACGGCTACACCTTC. It yields the protein CASSLLRGGFDGYTF.

The table lists this clonotype with many counts. The V gene is TRBV7-8, the J gene TRBJ2-7, with TRBD2 matching 10 bases. Germline V gene lookup returns CDR1 SGHVS and CDR2 FQNEAQ. The CDR3 runs to 14 residues. After removal of 5 bases from V and 3 bases from J, the junction contained 4 bases not matched to a gene. The CDR3 coding sequence is TGTGCCAGCAGCCAGCGGGAGGGCCTCTACGAGCAGTACTTC. Its translation is CASSQREGLYEQYF.

At least ten counts were recorded for this clonotype. The rearrangement uses TRBV28 and TRBJ1-1, with D possibly matching TRBD1 (5 bases). The germline CDR1 and CDR2 sequences are MDHEN and SYDVKM. V shed 8 bases and J shed 7 bases, with 14 bases lying between them. The CDR3 totals 12 residues. CDR3 DNA: TGTGCCAGCCGGGGGGGAAGGGGTGAAGCTTTCTTT. Residues: CASRGGRGEAFF.

The chain carries TRBV7-2 and TRBJ2-7, with 9 nucleotides matching TRBD2. CDR1 and CDR2 from the germline V gene are SGHTA and FQGNSA. CDR3 length: 15 amino acids. With V trimmed by 0 bases and J by 4 bases, 4 bases remained unmatched. The DNA for the CDR3 is TGTGCCAGCAGCTTAGCGGCGGGAGGGCAATACGAGCAGTACTTC. As protein: CASSLAAGGQYEQYF.

This clonotype was seen ten or more times. The chain uses TRBV29-1 and TRBJ1-5; D possibly corresponds to TRBD1 (5 bases). The CDR3 length is 14 residues. Germline values: CDR1 SQVTM, CDR2 ANQGSEA. V lost 6 bases and J lost 8, with 20 bases in between. The CDR3 DNA is TGCAGCGTCATTACGACAGCACTAGGTGAGCCCCAGCATTTT. This gives the protein CSVITTALGEPQHF. The entire variable domain, with the rest obtained from reference TRBV29-1 and TRBJ1-5, is as follows: SAVISQKPSRDICQRGTSLTIQCQVDSQVTMMFWYRQQPGQSLTLIATANQGSEATYESGFVIDKFPISRPNLTFSTLTVSNMSPEDSSIYLCSVITTALGEPQHFGDGTRLSIL.

The genes are TRBV12-3 or TRBV12-4 and TRBJ1-1, with D possibly being TRBD1 (6 bases). The CDR3 is made up of 13 amino acids. The ends were cut back, 5 bases at V and 2 bases at J, with 9 bases in the middle. CDR3: CASSGQRNTEAFF. Written as DNA, the CDR3 is TGTGCCAGCAGTGGACAGCGCAACACTGAAGCTTTCTTT.

The chain is built from TRBV7-9 and TRBJ1-1; D might be TRBD1 (5 bases). The CDR3 totals 14 residues. The V and J ends lost 5 bases and 2 bases respectively, with 12 bases between them. CDR1 and CDR2 from the germline V gene are SEHNR and FQNEAQ (reference sequence). The CDR3 coding sequence is TGTGCCAGCAGCGAGATCCGGGACAACACTGAAGCTTTCTTT. This encodes CASSEIRDNTEAFF.

This clonotype came up many times. The V gene is TRBV12-3 or TRBV12-4, the J gene TRBJ1-1; D unclear. Trimming stripped 5 bases from V and 1 base from J, with 8 bases between. The CDR3 loop spans 13 amino acids. The CDR3 reads CASSRITNTEAFF. DNA of the CDR3: TGTGCCAGCAGTAGAATAACGAACACTGAAGCTTTCTTT.

The chain is built from TRBV30 and TRBJ1-2, with D perhaps matching TRBD1 (5 bases). The CDR3 sequence is 13 residues long. Looked up from germline, CDR1 is GTSNPN and CDR2 is SVGIG (reference sequence). Deletions cut 3 bases from V and 8 bases from J, with 16 bases between. For the CDR3, the DNA is TGTGCCTGGAGCCGGGGGGGTTTCGACGGCTACACCTTC. Amino acid sequence: CAWSRGGFDGYTF.

The chain combines TRBV10-3 with TRBJ1-1; D ambiguous. CDR3 length equals 13 residues. The V end was cut by 4 bases, the J end by 9 bases, with 15 bases between. Looked up from germline, CDR1 is ENHRY and CDR2 is SYGVKD. CDR3 region: CAISGTLMGKAFF. The CDR3 DNA reads as TGTGCCATCAGTGGGACCCTCATGGGGAAAGCTTTCTTT.

There are many counts of this clonotype. In DNA, the CDR3 is TGTGCCAGCAGTTTACCCCCAGTTCTCGGCTACGAGCAGTACTTC. It encodes CASSLPPVLGYEQYF. J is TRBJ2-7 and V is TRBV12-3 or TRBV12-4; D is uncertain. This CDR3 is built from 15 residues. The V end was cut by 2 bases, the J end by 3 bases, with 14 bases between.

This clonotype occurred once. The chain has TRBV19 and TRBJ1-1; no firm D call. Germline CDR1 reads LNHDA; CDR2 reads SQIVND (reference sequence). The CDR3 loop spans 14 amino acids. V lost 4 bases and J 3 bases, leaving 12 bases between the germline ends. Written as DNA, the CDR3 is TGTGCCAGTAGTACAAGCCAAGGTCACACTGAAGCTTTCTTT. Translation: CASSTSQGHTEAFF.

This clonotype was recorded at least ten times. The chain recombines TRBV6-5 with TRBJ1-6; TRBD1 agrees at 7 bases. This CDR3 is built from 16 residues. The V segment lost 0 bases and the J segment 6 bases; nucleotides outside the gene matches: 5. Germline-derived CDR1 and CDR2 are MNHEY and SVGAGI. The CDR3 protein is CASSYSGTAINSPLHF. Here the CDR3 DNA reads TGTGCCAGCAGTTACTCAGGGACAGCAATTAATTCACCCCTCCACTTT.

There are many counts of this clonotype. The V call is TRBV10-3, the J call TRBJ1-2; 10 positions agree with TRBD1. Germline CDR1 and CDR2: ENHRY and SYGVKD. With V trimmed by 9 bases and J by 4 bases, 2 bases remained unmatched. The CDR3 sequence is 12 residues long. CDR3 sequence: CAIRTGGYGYTF. The CDR3 DNA is TGTGCCATTCGGACAGGGGGCTATGGCTACACCTTC.

This clonotype was seen many times. The V and J genes are TRBV9 and TRBJ1-1; D is unclear. Germline CDR1 and CDR2: SGDLS and YYNGEE. The CDR3 length is 16 residues. V was pared by 4 bases and J by 8 bases, with 24 bases between. In DNA, the CDR3 is TGTGCCAGCAGCCCCGAAGGTAGTGGCCCTATAGAAGAAGCTTTCTTT. The encoded protein is CASSPEGSGPIEEAFF.

In this sample, this clonotype turned up once. The chain combines TRBV20-1 with TRBJ2-7; the D gene is possibly TRBD2 (6 bases). CDR1 and CDR2 from the germline V gene are DFQATT and SNEGSKA (reference sequence). V was pared by 3 bases and J by 5 bases, with 14 bases between. CDR3 length: 13 amino acids. CDR3 DNA: TGCAGTGCTAGCACCGGGAGAGACCACGAGCAGTACTTC. Amino acids: CSASTGRDHEQYF.